This is a list of T cell receptor beta chains from one sample in a study of T cell repertoires in ileal Crohn's disease. This table comes from immunoSEQ multiplex PCR, and its TCRdb copy is limited to in-frame clones, with some not included. The sample contains some 11,000 clones, over 75% of which appear only once. Material: ileal tissue. These receptor sequences come from an adult with Crohn's disease. Each CDR3 is given with its conserved first and last residue. The D gene is left open where the match is weak. Part of the rows lack a size; the others show once, few, many or a class for expanded clones.

clone_size: .
v_call: TRBV5-6
j_call: TRBJ2-2
d_call: .
cdr3_aa: CASSLRTGAYNTGELFF
cdr3_nt: TGTGCCAGCAGCTTGCGAACGGGGGCATATAACACCGGGGAGCTGTTTTTT

clone_size: .
v_call: TRBV7-9
j_call: TRBJ1-1
d_call: .
cdr3_aa: CASSLAPQAFF
cdr3_nt: TGTGCCAGCAGCTTAGCCCCCCAAGCTTTCTTT

clone_size: .
v_call: TRBV6-1
j_call: TRBJ1-1
d_call: .
cdr3_aa: CASSEARQLNTEAFF
cdr3_nt: TGTGCCAGCAGTGAAGCCCGGCAGCTGAACACTGAAGCTTTCTTT

clone_size: .
v_call: TRBV6-5
j_call: TRBJ2-7
d_call: .
cdr3_aa: CASSYSQYREQYF
cdr3_nt: TGTGCCAGCAGTTACAGCCAATACCGCGAGCAGTACTTC

clone_size: once
v_call: TRBV14
j_call: TRBJ2-5
d_call: TRBD1
cdr3_aa: CASSQAGTGPRETQYF
cdr3_nt: TGTGCCAGCAGCCAAGCGGGGACAGGGCCGAGGGAGACCCAGTACTTC

clone_size: hyperexpanded
v_call: TRBV10-2
j_call: TRBJ1-1
d_call: .
cdr3_aa: CASSESGRTEAFF
cdr3_nt: TGCGCCAGCAGTGAGTCGGGCAGGACTGAAGCTTTCTTT

clone_size: .
v_call: TRBV6-5
j_call: TRBJ1-5
d_call: .
cdr3_aa: CASGKGKGNQPQHF
cdr3_nt: TGTGCCAGCGGGAAGGGCAAGGGCAATCAGCCCCAGCATTTT

clone_size: .
v_call: TRBV2
j_call: TRBJ1-5
d_call: .
cdr3_aa: CASSPGNNQPQHF
cdr3_nt: TGTGCCAGCAGTCCGGGAAACAATCAGCCCCAGCATTTT

clone_size: .
v_call: TRBV5-1
j_call: TRBJ2-2
d_call: .
cdr3_aa: CASSYDTGLTGELFF
cdr3_nt: TGCGCCAGCAGCTACGACACGGGGCTAACCGGGGAGCTGTTTTTT

clone_size: .
v_call: TRBV5-3
j_call: TRBJ2-7
d_call: TRBD1
cdr3_aa: CASSLQGANEQYF
cdr3_nt: TGTGCCAGCAGCTTGCAGGGGGCGAACGAGCAGTACTTC

clone_size: .
v_call: TRBV12-5
j_call: TRBJ1-5
d_call: .
cdr3_aa: CASGLLVSNQPQHF
cdr3_nt: TGTGCTAGTGGTTTGCTTGTAAGCAATCAGCCCCAGCATTTT

clone_size: .
v_call: TRBV7-7
j_call: TRBJ2-1
d_call: .
cdr3_aa: CASSSSGTPFEEQFF
cdr3_nt: TGTGCCAGCAGCTCGTCCGGGACACCTTTCGAGGAGCAGTTCTTC

clone_size: .
v_call: TRBV4-2
j_call: TRBJ1-3
d_call: .
cdr3_aa: CASSQGLISGNTIYF
cdr3_nt: TGTGCCAGCAGCCAAGGTTTGATCTCTGGAAACACCATATATTTT

clone_size: .
v_call: TRBV5-1
j_call: TRBJ2-1
d_call: .
cdr3_aa: CASSLVPGHYNEQFF
cdr3_nt: TGCGCCAGCAGCTTGGTCCCGGGACACTACAATGAGCAGTTCTTC

clone_size: .
v_call: TRBV6-5
j_call: TRBJ1-1
d_call: .
cdr3_aa: CASMGRRNTEAFF
cdr3_nt: TGTGCCAGCATGGGAAGGAGGAACACTGAAGCTTTCTTT

clone_size: .
v_call: TRBV5-1
j_call: TRBJ2-2
d_call: .
cdr3_aa: CASSAPSGANTGELFF
cdr3_nt: TGCGCCAGCAGCGCCCCGAGCGGCGCGAACACCGGGGAGCTGTTTTTT

clone_size: .
v_call: TRBV5-1
j_call: TRBJ1-2
d_call: .
cdr3_aa: CASSSGGAEGLFGYTF
cdr3_nt: TGCGCCAGCAGCTCCGGGGGGGCCGAGGGCCTGTTTGGCTACACCTTC

clone_size: .
v_call: TRBV5-1
j_call: TRBJ2-1
d_call: .
cdr3_aa: CASSPLDFGGGNNEQFF
cdr3_nt: TGCGCCAGCAGCCCGCTAGACTTTGGCGGAGGAAACAATGAGCAGTTCTTC

clone_size: .
v_call: TRBV4-2
j_call: TRBJ2-1
d_call: TRBD1
cdr3_aa: CASSPSGTGVYNEQFF
cdr3_nt: TGTGCCAGCAGCCCTTCCGGGACAGGGGTTTACAATGAGCAGTTCTTC

clone_size: few
v_call: TRBV7-9
j_call: TRBJ2-1
d_call: TRBD2
cdr3_aa: CASSAIAGYYNEQFF
cdr3_nt: TGTGCCAGCAGCGCTATAGCGGGATACTACAATGAGCAGTTCTTC

clone_size: .
v_call: TRBV15
j_call: TRBJ1-1
d_call: .
cdr3_aa: CATSRDNGGTNTEAFF
cdr3_nt: TGTGCCACCAGCAGAGATAATGGGGGGACGAACACTGAAGCTTTCTTT

clone_size: .
v_call: TRBV30
j_call: TRBJ1-3
d_call: TRBD1
cdr3_aa: CAWANRGRGLSGNTIYF
cdr3_nt: TGTGCCTGGGCCAACAGGGGAAGGGGCTTGTCTGGAAACACCATATATTTT

clone_size: once
v_call: TRBV7-9
j_call: TRBJ1-5
d_call: .
cdr3_aa: CASSLETGPQPQHF
cdr3_nt: TGTGCCAGCAGCTTAGAAACGGGGCCACAGCCCCAGCATTTT

clone_size: .
v_call: TRBV30
j_call: TRBJ1-6
d_call: TRBD1
cdr3_aa: CAWSGLGQGVYSPLHF
cdr3_nt: TGTGCCTGGAGTGGTCTGGGACAGGGGGTCTACTCACCCCTCCACTTT

clone_size: .
v_call: TRBV5-1
j_call: TRBJ1-1
d_call: TRBD1
cdr3_aa: CASSWGNRGTMNTEAFF
cdr3_nt: TGCGCCAGCAGCTGGGGAAACAGGGGAACAATGAACACTGAAGCTTTCTTT

clone_size: .
v_call: TRBV19
j_call: TRBJ1-5
d_call: .
cdr3_aa: CASTKGSGAGNYQPQHF
cdr3_nt: TGTGCCAGTACAAAAGGGTCGGGGGCAGGAAACTATCAGCCCCAGCATTTT

clone_size: .
v_call: TRBV9
j_call: TRBJ2-7
d_call: .
cdr3_aa: CASSPEWGFYEQYF
cdr3_nt: TGTGCCAGCAGCCCGGAGTGGGGTTTCTACGAGCAGTACTTC

clone_size: .
v_call: TRBV5-1
j_call: TRBJ2-1
d_call: TRBD2
cdr3_aa: CASSRTSGMDEQFF
cdr3_nt: TGCGCCAGCAGCAGGACTAGCGGGATGGATGAGCAGTTCTTC

clone_size: .
v_call: TRBV15
j_call: TRBJ2-5
d_call: TRBD2
cdr3_aa: CATSSRGGSETQYF
cdr3_nt: TGTGCCACCAGCAGCCGGGGGGGCAGTGAGACCCAGTACTTC

clone_size: .
v_call: TRBV6-1
j_call: TRBJ1-2
d_call: .
cdr3_aa: CASSQGRGYTF
cdr3_nt: TGTGCCAGCAGCCAGGGGCGCGGCTACACCTTC

clone_size: .
v_call: TRBV9
j_call: TRBJ2-5
d_call: .
cdr3_aa: CASSVARGSETQYF
cdr3_nt: TGTGCCAGCAGCGTAGCGCGCGGATCAGAGACCCAGTACTTC

clone_size: .
v_call: TRBV11-3
j_call: TRBJ1-2
d_call: .
cdr3_aa: CASSLGGGSGSRGYTF
cdr3_nt: TGTGCCAGCAGCTTAGGAGGAGGTTCAGGGTCCCGGGGCTACACCTTC

clone_size: .
v_call: TRBV6-5
j_call: TRBJ1-1
d_call: .
cdr3_aa: CASRRPGRANTEAFF
cdr3_nt: TGTGCCAGCCGTCGTCCGGGGCGAGCGAACACTGAAGCTTTCTTT

clone_size: .
v_call: TRBV7-9
j_call: TRBJ2-1
d_call: .
cdr3_aa: CASSLAPGRAGHEQFF
cdr3_nt: TGTGCCAGCAGCTTAGCCCCGGGAAGGGCGGGCCATGAGCAGTTCTTC

clone_size: .
v_call: TRBV7-9
j_call: TRBJ1-2
d_call: .
cdr3_aa: CASSLLTGGYYGYTF
cdr3_nt: TGTGCCAGCAGCTTATTGACGGGAGGGTACTATGGCTACACCTTC

clone_size: .
v_call: TRBV2
j_call: TRBJ2-3
d_call: .
cdr3_aa: CASRGTRTDTQYF
cdr3_nt: TGTGCCAGCAGGGGGACCCGCACAGATACGCAGTATTTT

clone_size: .
v_call: TRBV9
j_call: TRBJ2-7
d_call: TRBD2
cdr3_aa: CASSASVAGDLYEQYF
cdr3_nt: TGTGCCAGCAGCGCCTCTGTGGCGGGAGATTTATACGAGCAGTACTTC

clone_size: .
v_call: TRBV5-1
j_call: TRBJ1-1
d_call: TRBD1
cdr3_aa: CASSLAGTVNTEAFF
cdr3_nt: TGCGCCAGCAGCTTGGCCGGGACAGTCAACACTGAAGCTTTCTTT

clone_size: .
v_call: TRBV7-3
j_call: TRBJ1-1
d_call: TRBD1
cdr3_aa: CASSLRTGPNTEAFF
cdr3_nt: TGTGCCAGCAGCCTCCGGACAGGGCCGAACACTGAAGCTTTCTTT

clone_size: .
v_call: TRBV27
j_call: TRBJ2-1
d_call: TRBD2
cdr3_aa: CASRPSWTSPLNEQFF
cdr3_nt: TGTGCCAGCAGACCCTCCTGGACTAGCCCCTTAAATGAGCAGTTCTTC

clone_size: .
v_call: TRBV5-1
j_call: TRBJ1-1
d_call: TRBD1
cdr3_aa: CASSRTGDNTEAFF
cdr3_nt: TGCGCCAGCAGCCGGACAGGGGATAACACTGAAGCTTTCTTT

clone_size: .
v_call: TRBV2
j_call: TRBJ2-3
d_call: .
cdr3_aa: CASRSVYTDTQYF
cdr3_nt: TGTGCCAGCAGGAGCGTATACACAGATACGCAGTATTTT

clone_size: .
v_call: TRBV27
j_call: TRBJ1-1
d_call: TRBD1
cdr3_aa: CASSFRPPGQGDTEAFF
cdr3_nt: TGTGCCAGCAGTTTCCGCCCGCCGGGACAGGGGGATACTGAAGCTTTCTTT

clone_size: .
v_call: TRBV29-1
j_call: TRBJ2-7
d_call: TRBD2
cdr3_aa: CSVEQGTSGRGYEQYF
cdr3_nt: TGCAGCGTTGAACAGGGGACTAGCGGGAGGGGGTACGAGCAGTACTTC

clone_size: .
v_call: TRBV4-1
j_call: TRBJ2-3
d_call: .
cdr3_aa: CASSQAQNTQYF
cdr3_nt: TGCGCCAGCAGCCAAGCTCAGAATACGCAGTATTTT

clone_size: .
v_call: TRBV11-3
j_call: TRBJ1-1
d_call: TRBD1
cdr3_aa: CASSQKTGATEAFF
cdr3_nt: TGTGCCAGCAGCCAGAAGACAGGGGCAACTGAAGCTTTCTTT

clone_size: .
v_call: TRBV11-2
j_call: TRBJ1-4
d_call: .
cdr3_aa: CASSNAEKLFF
cdr3_nt: TGTGCCAGCAGCAACGCTGAAAAACTGTTTTTT

clone_size: .
v_call: TRBV4-1
j_call: TRBJ2-1
d_call: TRBD1
cdr3_aa: CASSRGTGENNEQFF
cdr3_nt: TGCGCCAGCAGCCGAGGGACAGGGGAGAATAATGAGCAGTTCTTC

clone_size: .
v_call: TRBV4-2
j_call: TRBJ2-5
d_call: .
cdr3_aa: CASSQEPLRRETQYF
cdr3_nt: TGTGCCAGCAGCCAAGAACCCCTTAGACGAGAGACCCAGTACTTC

clone_size: .
v_call: TRBV5-1
j_call: TRBJ1-4
d_call: TRBD1
cdr3_aa: CASSRTGTNEKLFF
cdr3_nt: TGCGCCAGCAGCAGGACAGGGACTAATGAAAAACTGTTTTTT

clone_size: .
v_call: TRBV30
j_call: TRBJ1-4
d_call: .
cdr3_aa: CAWRQGRGEKLFF
cdr3_nt: TGTGCCTGGAGGCAGGGGAGGGGTGAAAAACTGTTTTTT

clone_size: .
v_call: TRBV7-2
j_call: TRBJ2-1
d_call: .
cdr3_aa: CASSSRGATSYNEQFF
cdr3_nt: TGTGCCAGCAGCTCCCGAGGGGCTACCTCCTACAATGAGCAGTTCTTC

clone_size: .
v_call: TRBV15
j_call: TRBJ2-1
d_call: TRBD1
cdr3_aa: CATSKDRGPYNEQFF
cdr3_nt: TGTGCCACCAGCAAGGACAGGGGGCCCTACAATGAGCAGTTCTTC

clone_size: .
v_call: TRBV18
j_call: TRBJ1-1
d_call: TRBD1
cdr3_aa: CASSARQGLNTEAFF
cdr3_nt: TGTGCCAGCTCAGCCCGACAGGGTTTGAACACTGAAGCTTTCTTT

clone_size: .
v_call: TRBV6-1
j_call: TRBJ1-5
d_call: TRBD1
cdr3_aa: CASSAGQGSNQPQHF
cdr3_nt: TGTGCCAGCAGTGCGGGACAGGGGAGCAATCAGCCCCAGCATTTT

clone_size: .
v_call: TRBV2
j_call: TRBJ2-2
d_call: .
cdr3_aa: CASKIAVNTGELFF
cdr3_nt: TGTGCCAGCAAAATAGCGGTTAACACCGGGGAGCTGTTTTTT